These 12 T cell receptor beta chains share one sample of origin, sequenced in a study of blood T cell repertoires in COVID-19. Method: immunoSEQ multiplex PCR; TCRdb's copy keeps in-frame clones and lacks some. The sample has 280,000 or so clones, just under 90% seen once. The sequenced material came from PBMCs or T cells enriched from blood (not recorded which). The receptors here all came from a woman between 50 and 59 years old who had been exposed to COVID-19.

This chain uses TRBV7-8 with TRBJ1-5; 9 bases match TRBD1. J was trimmed by 2 bases and V by 5 bases; bases with no gene match: 4. The germline V gene encodes CDR1 SGHVS and CDR2 FQNEAQ. The CDR3 length is 15 residues. CDR3 in DNA: TGTGCCAGCAGCGCCCGGACAGGGGGCAATCAGCCCCAGCATTTT. Translating gives CASSARTGGNQPQHF.

The rearrangement joins TRBV5-4 to TRBJ1-6; 7 nucleotides agree with TRBD1. CDR1 and CDR2 from the germline V gene are SGHNT and YYREEE (reference sequence). Unmatched junction bases numbered 9, after V lost 3 bases and J lost 9 bases. This CDR3 region has 15 residues. The DNA for the CDR3 is TGTGCCAGCAGCTACGCAAGGGGGCAGGGTTCACCCCTCCACTTT. It yields the protein CASSYARGQGSPLHF. Drawing the rest from reference TRBV5-4 and TRBJ1-6, the complete variable domain is ETGVTQSPTHLIKTRGQQVTLRCSSQSGHNTVSWYQQALGQGPQFIFQYYREEENGRGNFPPRFSGLQFPNYSSELNVNALELDDSALYLCASSYARGQGSPLHFGNGTRLTVT.

The DNA for the CDR3 is TGTGCCAGCAACCTCGGGACTAGCGTGGGTCCCACAGATACGCAGTATTTT. It yields the protein CASNLGTSVGPTDTQYF. The rearrangement links TRBV14 to TRBJ2-3; 10 bases match TRBD2. V was pared by 7 bases and J by 2 bases, with 12 bases of the junction left unmatched. The CDR3 covers 17 residues. Looked up from germline, CDR1 is SGHDN and CDR2 is FVKESK.

The chain carries TRBV28 and TRBJ1-6, with D tentatively TRBD1 (5 bases). Per the germline V gene, CDR1 is MDHEN and CDR2 is SYDVKM. V lost 7 bases and J 6 bases, leaving 13 bases between the germline ends. The CDR3 totals 14 residues. CDR3 in amino acids: CASIQQGGNSPLHF. The CDR3 coding sequence is TGTGCCAGCATCCAGCAGGGCGGTAATTCACCCCTCCACTTT.

This chain joins TRBV29-1 and TRBJ1-1, with D hard to call. The CDR3 spans 11 residues. Germline V gene lookup returns CDR1 SQVTM and CDR2 ANQGSEA. V lost 7 bases and J lost 1, with 7 bases in between. CDR3 in DNA: TGCAGCGGTCAGGAGAACACTGAAGCTTTCTTT. This gives the protein CSGQENTEAFF.

The rearrangement links TRBV20-1 to TRBJ1-1; 7 nucleotides match TRBD1. The CDR3 totals 14 residues. Germline CDR1 DFQATT, CDR2 SNEGSKA (reference sequence). Trimming at V came to 3 bases and at J to 6 bases, leaving 10 bases not matched to a gene. CDR3 region: CSASPGGLSPEAFF. CDR3 nucleotide sequence: TGCAGTGCTAGTCCAGGGGGACTCTCCCCTGAAGCTTTCTTT.

The chain uses TRBV27 and TRBJ2-2; D is perhaps TRBD1 (6 bases). This CDR3 has 14 residues. CDR1 and CDR2 (germline): MNHEY, SMNVEV (reference sequence). V lost 3 bases and J 7 bases, leaving 12 bases between the germline ends. CDR3: CASSFQGLDGELFF. The DNA for the CDR3 is TGTGCCAGCAGTTTCCAGGGGCTTGACGGGGAGCTGTTTTTT.

V gene TRBV5-1 combines with J gene TRBJ2-2, with unresolved D. The V gene's germline CDR1 is SGHRS and CDR2 YFSETQ. With 0 bases removed from V and 7 bases from J, the gap between germline ends came to 7 bases. The CDR3 extends over 13 amino acids. The CDR3 DNA is TGCGCCAGCAGCTTGGAATCGGTCGGGGAGCTGTTTTTT. This encodes CASSLESVGELFF.

The rearrangement joins TRBV9 to TRBJ2-3; D is possibly TRBD2 (6 bases). The V end lost 3 bases, the J end lost 6 bases, and 26 bases lay between the germline ends. Per the germline V gene, CDR1 is SGDLS and CDR2 is YYNGEE. CDR3 length: 18 residues. The CDR3 bases are TGTGCCAGCAGCGGCAGTAGGGGTGGTGGGGGGTTACGGGATACGCAGTATTTT. Translating it yields CASSGSRGGGGLRDTQYF.

This rearrangement joins TRBV30 to TRBJ1-3, with D perhaps TRBD1 (5 bases). V lost 2 bases and J lost 0, with 8 bases in between. The germline V gene encodes CDR1 GTSNPN and CDR2 SVGIG (reference sequence). The CDR3 contains 14 residues. The CDR3 nucleotides are TGTGCCTGGAGTACAGGAAGCTCTGGAAACACCATATATTTT. Its translation is CAWSTGSSGNTIYF.

CDR3 in amino acids: CASRSTSSGGADTQYF. In DNA form, the CDR3 reads TGTGCCAGCAGATCTACGTCTAGCGGGGGGGCAGATACGCAGTATTTT. V gene TRBV27 combines with J gene TRBJ2-3; 12 positions agree with TRBD2. Germline assignment: CDR1 MNHEY and CDR2 SMNVEV (reference sequence). This CDR3 is built from 16 residues. The ends lost 6 bases at V and 4 bases at J; junction bases unmatched: 8.

The chain employs TRBV4-1 and TRBJ2-1; TRBD2 matches 8 bases. CDR1 is MGHRA, CDR2 YSYEKL, per germline. The CDR3 sequence is 17 residues long. The V gene end was trimmed by 0 bases and the J gene end by 2 bases; junction bases not matched to a gene: 6. The CDR3 DNA is TGCGCCAGCAGCCAAGATTTCGGGGGGGGCACCTACAATGAGCAGTTCTTC. It specifies CASSQDFGGGTYNEQFF.